This TCR beta chain was identified during a study of beta chain features in type 1 diabetes. Study as a whole: Patients were similar to healthy donors in age and gender (as well as in cell yields). Study outcomes and limitations: Any PCR bias toward short templates would affect both groups alike.

CDR1 is MDHEN, CDR2 SYDVKM, per germline. The V gene lost 5 bases and the J gene lost 6 bases, with 16 bases spanning the gap. The CDR3 is made up of 15 amino acids. Cells sorted by CD45RO/CCR7/CD25/CD127/CD95/CD27 comprised CD4+ naive, central memory, regulatory and stem cell-like memory cells. Sorted cells reached over 95% purity in every population. In its sample, this clone was seen a few times. No antigen is known for it. Sequencing targeted expressed TCRB transcripts, as all isolated RNA had been reverse transcribed. Method: immunoSEQ multiplex PCR; TCRdb's copy keeps in-frame clones and lacks some. The table lists 810,000 or so clones, 17% of them singletons.

The genes are TRBV28 and TRBJ2-2; D unresolved. Sequencing was performed on naive CD4+ T cells from blood. The sequence was collected from a woman aged 18-30 years in good health. The CDR3 sequence is CASSPYKGSAGELFF. DNA of the CDR3: TGTGCCAGCAGTCCTTACAAGGGAAGCGCCGGGGAGCTGTTTTTT.